The present T cell receptor (beta chain) was sequenced within a study of blood T cell repertoires in COVID-19 (TCRdb year 2020). With respect to the entire study: Samples covering the acute and convalescent phases of COVID-19 were provided by collaborators in the United States, Italy and Spain. The prospective study material was composed of cDNA or gDNA derived from T cells, B-cell-depleted T cells, or PBMCs. Subjects who had been exposed to COVID-19, were actively infected with it, or had recovered from it provided the deeply sampled blood TCRbeta repertoires that made up the dataset. The repertoires were released in a freely available public database intended as a resource for research on the immune response to SARS-CoV-2. The samples were drawn from the first 160 participants of the ongoing ImmuneRACE study and from 1,200 or so subjects provided by 6 global collaborators. Nearly every sample came with metadata listing a de-identified subject ID, COVID-19 status, age in years and sex. Where available, HLA class I and class II types were obtained from metadata supplied by the sample provider rather than from assay-based typing. Beyond this particular receptor, the publication reports: The amount of clinical and demographic metadata varied by source and participant and was provided uncurated.

TCRbeta CDR3 regions were amplified from genomic DNA by means of the immunoSEQ Assay, a bias-controlled multiplex PCR. The original pipeline was this. The number of nucleated cells in each sample was estimated by amplification of reference gene primers within the assay. To quantify the absolute abundance of each unique TCRbeta CDR3 rearrangement, sequence reads were collapsed and filtered. For each sample, productive Simpson clonality was calculated as the square root of Simpson's diversity index across productive rearrangements. The source is immuneACCESS, and TCRdb retained only in-frame sequences with V and J called. Part of the clones is not carried over; for the studies checked, unresolved V genes explain less than half of this, and the remainder is unexplained. V and J calls and clone size are given by that table; D and trimming were obtained from the DNA. The sample profile shows 210,000 or so clones; over 75% of them were found once. In total, the top ten clones hold 4% to 5.5% of the sample.

The collaborating institutions used their own protocols to collect whole blood in K2EDTA tubes. For TCRbeta analysis, collaborators shipped samples in one of three forms: frozen whole blood, isolated PBMCs, or DNA extracted from either of those sample types. This clone was observed a handful of times. Its specific antigen is unknown. No base quality information exists; no much larger clone differs at one position. The sequenced sample was peripheral blood. The clonotype comes from a woman aged 35 to 49 with acute or convalescent COVID-19.

The CDR3 protein sequence reads: CAISGESSYEQYV. The sequence in DNA is TGTGCCATCAGTGGTGAGAGCTCCTACGAGCAGTACGTC. The sequence joins TRBV10-3 to TRBJ2-7; the D gene assignment is ambiguous. The V and J ends are trimmed by 4 bases and 0 bases, leaving 7 bases between them. The CDR3 contains 13 residues, cysteine and valine counted. The kept DNA is CDR3 alone, 39 bases in frame from the first base. Sequences ENHRY (CDR1) and SYGVKD (CDR2) are obtained from the germline V gene.